The next 18 T cell receptor beta chains were all read from a single sample in a study of cytomegalovirus exposure and HLA in healthy donors listed by TCRdb under 2017. Library generation was performed with the immunoSEQ multiplex PCR assay. For the multiplex PCR, a mixture combining 60 forward primers for TCR Vbeta segments and 13 reverse primers for TCR Jbeta segments was used. TCRdb stores this immuneACCESS table with in-frame sequences only. Part of the clones is absent; in the studies checked, under half of the shortfall reflects unresolved V genes, and no reason is known for the rest. The sample contains under 150,000 clones, more than 65% of them found a single time. The top ten hold approximately 2.4% of the sample. The sequencing sample was made of PBMCs. These receptors were taken from a man aged 45 to 65 in good health and CMV-seronegative.

V is TRBV23-1 and J is TRBJ2-3; TRBD1 aligns across 9 bases. TRBV23-1 is noted as an ORF with a role that remains uncertain. The CDR3 covers 15 residues. With V trimmed by 2 bases and J by 2 bases, 2 bases remained unmatched. The chain's CDR3 is CASSQGTGYTDTQYF. The CDR3 region has the DNA TGCGCCAGCAGTCAAGGGACAGGGTACACAGATACGCAGTATTTT.

This clone was seen only a few times. A read error is likely, as this CDR3 ends without the conserved phenylalanine or tryptophan. This rearrangement joins TRBV7-9 to TRBJ1-1; D remains unclear. The germline gives CDR1 SEHNR, CDR2 FQNEAQ (reference sequence). Trimming removed 5 bases from V and 0 bases from J, with 7 bases in between. The CDR3 is 13 residues long. This CDR3 reads CASSQRLNTEAFV. The CDR3 DNA follows: TGTGCCAGCAGCCAGAGACTGAACACTGAAGCTTTCGTT.

The J gene is TRBJ1-6, the V gene TRBV30; D might be TRBD1 (6 bases). V was trimmed by 2 bases and J by 8 bases, leaving 10 bases between them. Germline CDR1 GTSNPN, CDR2 SVGIG (reference sequence). The CDR3 loop spans 13 amino acids. CDR3 sequence: CAWSSGTYSPLHF. In DNA form, the CDR3 reads TGTGCCTGGAGTTCCGGGACATATTCACCCCTCCACTTT.

The rearrangement uses TRBV11-2 and TRBJ2-7; TRBD2 matches 7 bases. The CDR3 spans 15 residues. The ends lost 2 bases at V and 4 bases at J; junction bases unmatched: 8. The germline V gene has CDR1 SGHAT and CDR2 FQNNGV. As DNA, the CDR3 is TGTGCCAGCAGCTTAACTAGCGAAGGTCCTTACGAGCAGTACTTC. This sequence encodes CASSLTSEGPYEQYF.

V gene TRBV5-4 combines with J gene TRBJ1-1; no reliable D call. CDR1 SGHNT and CDR2 YYREEE come from the germline V gene (reference sequence). Trimming took 4 bases from V and 0 from J, leaving 19 bases between them. The CDR3 runs 17 residues. As DNA, the CDR3 is TGTGCCAGCAGCATTGACAATAACGCCGAAATGAACACTGAAGCTTTCTTT. Amino acid sequence: CASSIDNNAEMNTEAFF.

V gene TRBV6-6 combines with J gene TRBJ1-1; 9 bases align to TRBD1. CDR3 length equals 14 residues. V shed 6 bases and J 2 bases; nucleotides not matched to a gene: 4. Germline assignment: CDR1 MNHNY and CDR2 SVGAGI (reference sequence). DNA of the CDR3: TGTGCCAGCAGCCGACAGGGGGAAAACACTGAAGCTTTCTTT. Amino acids: CASSRQGENTEAFF.

The chain uses TRBV5-1 and TRBJ1-2; D not certain. CDR1 is SGHRS and CDR2 is YFSETQ in the germline V gene. With 2 bases removed from V and 3 bases from J, the gap between germline ends came to 11 bases. The CDR3 sequence is 14 residues long. CDR3 protein: CASSFQVPDYGYTF. The DNA for the CDR3 is TGCGCCAGCAGCTTTCAGGTACCCGACTATGGCTACACCTTC.

The chain couples TRBV9 to TRBJ2-1; TRBD1 matches 11 bases. The CDR3 is 15 residues long. Looked up from germline, CDR1 is SGDLS and CDR2 is YYNGEE. Unmatched junction bases numbered 7, after V lost 4 bases and J lost 7 bases. The CDR3, as DNA: TGTGCCAGCAGCAACCGGGACAGGGGGGGGAATGAGCAGTTCTTC. The encoded protein is CASSNRDRGGNEQFF.

The chain recombines TRBV7-9 with TRBJ1-4; a possible D gene is TRBD1 (6 bases). The CDR3 runs 13 residues. The ends were cut back, 5 bases at V and 5 bases at J, with 9 bases in the middle. Germline V lookup: CDR1 SEHNR, CDR2 FQNEAQ (reference sequence). Written as DNA, the CDR3 is TGTGCCAGCAGCCAACAGGGCAATGAAAAACTGTTTTTT. It yields the protein CASSQQGNEKLFF.

This chain uses TRBV4-3 with TRBJ1-2, with 10 bases lining up with TRBD1. The CDR3 covers 15 residues. Germline CDR1 LGHNA, CDR2 YSLEER. V lost 3 bases, J lost 3 bases, and 4 bases stayed unmatched. This CDR3 reads CASSHRTGGDYGYTF. Written as DNA, the CDR3 is TGCGCCAGCAGCCACCGGACAGGGGGAGACTATGGCTACACCTTC.

The V gene is TRBV4-3, the J gene TRBJ2-1, with unresolved D. CDR1 is LGHNA and CDR2 is YSLEER in the germline V gene. The V and J ends lost 0 bases and 0 bases respectively, with 9 bases between them. This CDR3 spans 16 amino acids. The DNA of the CDR3 is TGCGCCAGCAGCCAAGATAAACAGAGCTCCTACAATGAGCAGTTCTTC. Protein sequence: CASSQDKQSSYNEQFF.

The V call is TRBV7-8, the J call TRBJ2-1; the match to TRBD1 covers 8 bases. The CDR3 consists of 20 residues. Germline V gene sequence: CDR1 SGHVS, CDR2 FQNEAQ. V trimming: 5 bases; J trimming: 0 bases; junction bases outside the gene matches: 18. This CDR3 reads CASSPTADRVWGSSYNEQFF. The CDR3 DNA sequence: TGTGCCAGCAGCCCGACGGCGGACAGGGTTTGGGGTAGCTCCTACAATGAGCAGTTCTTC.

Comments on this clone: The sample has other DNA sequences that encode this CDR3 too. The rearrangement uses TRBV18 and TRBJ1-4; 9 positions agree with TRBD1. The V segment lost 6 bases and the J segment 8 bases; nucleotides outside the gene matches: 7. This CDR3 is 14 amino acids long. Germline lookup yields CDR1 KGHSH and CDR2 LQKENI. The CDR3 sequence: CASSPGQGGEKLFF. DNA of the CDR3: TGTGCCAGCTCTCCGGGACAGGGCGGCGAAAAACTGTTTTTT.

The rearrangement uses TRBV7-2 and TRBJ2-5; 12 positions agree with TRBD1. The V gene's germline CDR1 is SGHTA and CDR2 FQGNSA. This CDR3 is 15 amino acids long. The V and J ends lost 5 bases and 2 bases, in that order; junction bases with no gene match: 3. The chain's CDR3 is CASSRGQGAQETQYF. The CDR3 DNA is TGTGCCAGCAGCAGGGGACAGGGGGCTCAAGAGACCCAGTACTTC.

The chain is built from TRBV7-2 and TRBJ1-3; perhaps TRBD1 as D (5 bases). The CDR3 consists of 15 residues. Germline CDR1 is SGHTA and CDR2 is FQGNSA. The V and J ends lost 5 bases and 0 bases respectively, with 11 bases between them. CDR3 region: CASSLTGISGNTIYF. DNA for the CDR3: TGTGCCAGCAGCCTCACAGGAATCTCTGGAAACACCATATATTTT.

In this sample, this clone turned up a few times. V gene TRBV4-1 combines with J gene TRBJ2-7, with 7 bases lining up with TRBD1. The CDR3 has 16 amino acids. Looked up from germline, CDR1 is MGHRA and CDR2 is YSYEKL. V was pared by 2 bases and J by 7 bases, with 14 bases of the junction left unmatched. The CDR3 DNA follows: TGCGCCAGCAGCCAATGGGCCGGGACAGTCGTTACGGAGCAGTACTTC. It is translated as CASSQWAGTVVTEQYF.

This clone has only one observation. The V call is TRBV4-3, the J call TRBJ2-7; D unclear. CDR3 size: 14 residues. The germline gives CDR1 LGHNA, CDR2 YSLEER. V was trimmed by 4 bases and J by 2 bases, leaving 12 bases between them. In DNA form, the CDR3 reads TGCGCCAGCAGCCCCGTCGGGTCCCCCTACGAGCAGTACTTC. Translation gives CASSPVGSPYEQYF.

The V call is TRBV5-8, the J call TRBJ1-1; a weak D match, TRBD1 (5 bases). The CDR3 length is 15 residues. Germline CDR1 SGHTS, CDR2 YDEGEE. The V gene lost 1 base and the J gene lost 1 base, with 11 bases spanning the gap. CDR3 bases: TGTGCCAGCAGCTTGAGGGGCAATCGGAACACTGAAGCTTTCTTT. Protein product: CASSLRGNRNTEAFF.